The clone carrying this T cell receptor beta chain has only a few counts. Its antigen is undetermined. Germline V gene sequence: CDR1 LNHDA, CDR2 SQIVND (reference sequence). The CDR3 extends over 13 amino acids. V was shortened by 9 bases and J by 9 bases, with 19 bases between the two germline ends. Vbeta (60) and Jbeta (13) primers were used in the PCR. TCRdb keeps only in-frame clones here, not all; method: immunoSEQ multiplex PCR. The sample yields about 170,000 clones, under 80% seen once. This sample is part of a study of cytomegalovirus exposure and HLA in healthy donors. General observations from the study: TCR association rates varied by HLA locus in a later analysis, with DRB1 highest and HLA-C lowest.

This sequence was found in a man aged 35 to 55 in good health and CMV-seronegative. This chain connects TRBV19 to TRBJ2-3, with D unclear. The specimen was PBMCs. DNA of the CDR3: TGTGCCAGCCACGGCGTCACACAGATAACGCAGTATTTT. Protein: CASHGVTQITQYF.